This T cell receptor beta chain originates from a study of blood T cell repertoires in COVID-19. Sequenced by immunoSEQ multiplex PCR; TCRdb stores in-frame clones only, minus some. Of 50,000 to 75,000 clones in the sample, approximately 89% were seen once. The germline CDR1 and CDR2 sequences are SNHLY and FYNNEI. V trimming: 5 bases; J trimming: 2 bases; junction bases outside the gene matches: 14. The CDR3 sequence is 17 residues long. The source material was peripheral blood. The gene calls are TRBV2 and TRBJ2-7; 8 nucleotides agree with TRBD1. The receptor comes from a man aged 60 to 75 with acute or convalescent COVID-19. CDR3: CASSQGLGRQGTYEQYF. The CDR3 DNA follows: TGTGCCAGCAGTCAAGGCCTCGGCCGACAGGGGACCTACGAGCAGTACTTC.